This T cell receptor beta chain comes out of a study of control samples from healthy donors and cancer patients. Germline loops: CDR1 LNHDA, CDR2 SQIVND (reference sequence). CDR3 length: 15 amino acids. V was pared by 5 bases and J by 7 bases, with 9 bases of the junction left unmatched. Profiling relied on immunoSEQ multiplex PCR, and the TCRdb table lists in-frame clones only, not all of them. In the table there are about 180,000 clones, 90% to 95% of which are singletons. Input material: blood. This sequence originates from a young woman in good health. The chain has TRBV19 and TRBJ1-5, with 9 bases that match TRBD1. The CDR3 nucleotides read TGTGCCAGTAGTGTCTGGACAGGGGCTAGACAGCCCCAGCATTTT. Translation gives CASSVWTGARQPQHF.